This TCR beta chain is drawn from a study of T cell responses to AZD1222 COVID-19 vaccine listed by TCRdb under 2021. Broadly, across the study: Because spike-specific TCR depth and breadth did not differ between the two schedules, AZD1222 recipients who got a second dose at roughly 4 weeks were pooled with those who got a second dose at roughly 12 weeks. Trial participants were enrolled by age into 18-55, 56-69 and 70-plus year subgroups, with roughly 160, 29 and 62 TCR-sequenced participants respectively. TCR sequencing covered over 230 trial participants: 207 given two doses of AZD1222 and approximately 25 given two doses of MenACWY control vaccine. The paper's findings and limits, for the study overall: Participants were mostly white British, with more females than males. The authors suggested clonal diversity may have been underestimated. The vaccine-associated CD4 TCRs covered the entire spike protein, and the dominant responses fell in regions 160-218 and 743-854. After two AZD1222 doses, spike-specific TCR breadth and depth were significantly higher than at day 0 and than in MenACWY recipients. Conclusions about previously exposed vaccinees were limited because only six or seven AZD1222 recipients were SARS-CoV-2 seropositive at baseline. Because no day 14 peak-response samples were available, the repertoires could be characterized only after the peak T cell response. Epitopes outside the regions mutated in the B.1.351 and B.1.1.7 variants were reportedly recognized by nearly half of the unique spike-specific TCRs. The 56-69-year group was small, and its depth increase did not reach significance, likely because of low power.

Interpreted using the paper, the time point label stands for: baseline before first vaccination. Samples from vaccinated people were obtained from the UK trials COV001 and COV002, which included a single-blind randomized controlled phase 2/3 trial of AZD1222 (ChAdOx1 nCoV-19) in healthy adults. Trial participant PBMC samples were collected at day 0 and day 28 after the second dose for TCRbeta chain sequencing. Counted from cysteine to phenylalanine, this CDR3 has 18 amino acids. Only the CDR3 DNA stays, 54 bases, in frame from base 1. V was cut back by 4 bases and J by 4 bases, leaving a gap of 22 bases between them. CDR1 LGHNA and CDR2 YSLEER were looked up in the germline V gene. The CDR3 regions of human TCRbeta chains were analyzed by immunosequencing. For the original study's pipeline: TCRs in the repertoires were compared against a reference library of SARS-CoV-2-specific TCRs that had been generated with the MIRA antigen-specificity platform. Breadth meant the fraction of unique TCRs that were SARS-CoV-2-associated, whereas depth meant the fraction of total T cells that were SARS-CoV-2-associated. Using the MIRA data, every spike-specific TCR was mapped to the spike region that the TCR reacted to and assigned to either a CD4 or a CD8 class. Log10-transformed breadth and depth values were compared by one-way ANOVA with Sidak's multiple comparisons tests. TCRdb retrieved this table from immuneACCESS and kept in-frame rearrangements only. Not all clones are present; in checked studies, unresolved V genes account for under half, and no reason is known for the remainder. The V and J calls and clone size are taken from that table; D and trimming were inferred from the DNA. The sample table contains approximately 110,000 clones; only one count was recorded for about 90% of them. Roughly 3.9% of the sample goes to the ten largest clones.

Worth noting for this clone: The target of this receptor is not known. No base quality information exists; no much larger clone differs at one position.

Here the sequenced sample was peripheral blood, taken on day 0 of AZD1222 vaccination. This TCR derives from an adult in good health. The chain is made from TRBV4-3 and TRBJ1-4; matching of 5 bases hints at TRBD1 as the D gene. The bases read TGCGCCAGCAGCCCGAAGCAGGGAGCCTCCGACGATAATGAAAAACTGTTTTTT. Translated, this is CASSPKQGASDDNEKLFF.